Sequencing of this T cell receptor (beta chain) was carried out in a study of post-analysis software for immune sequencing data. Points on this clonotype: Its antigen is not known.

General observations from the study: When patients were compared with controls, 4 or 5 TRBV segments were more frequent, TRBV5-6, TRBV5-1 and TRBV20-1 among them. Controls had significantly higher normalized Chao1 diversity than multiple sclerosis patients.

Carried by the TCR beta cDNA libraries were unique molecular identifiers. From the PCR reads, TCRdb called clonotypes with MiXCR, one entry per CDR3 protein. The repertoire holds roughly 670,000 distinct CDR3 sequences, with 55% to 70% as singletons. After removal of 2 bases from V and 7 bases from J, the junction contained 9 bases not matched to a gene. The germline gives CDR1 MDHEN, CDR2 SYDVKM. CDR3 length: 16 amino acids. The TCR originated in a girl aged 2-10 years with multiple sclerosis. V gene TRBV28 combines with J gene TRBJ2-4; 9 positions match TRBD2. What was sequenced was blood. CDR3 sequence: CASSLLAGTDVNIQYF. The CDR3 region has the DNA TGTGCCAGCAGTTTACTAGCGGGAACAGACGTGAACATTCAGTACTTC.